The entry below gives a single T cell receptor beta chain sequence along with its context. This entry comes from a study of blood T cell repertoires in COVID-19. As for the study in general: Acute and convalescent COVID-19 samples came from the United States, Italy and Spain. T cells, B-cell-depleted T cells, or PBMCs provided the cDNA or gDNA that served as material.

The CDR3 consists of 13 residues. Trimming took 6 bases from V and 2 from J, leaving 10 bases between them. In the source study's methods: Reference gene primers were amplified, and this amplification served to estimate nucleated cell counts. Generated by immunoSEQ multiplex PCR, the TCRdb table keeps only in-frame clones and is missing some. The DNA was the basis for D and trimming; V, J and clone size are from that table. The data show roughly 100,000 clones, about 87% seen once. The sequence came from a human donor in a cohort sampled during active COVID-19. The chain recombines TRBV12-3 or TRBV12-4 with TRBJ1-2; TRBD1 might be the D (6 bases). The sample comprised peripheral blood. The CDR3 region has the DNA TGTGCCAGCAGCCACAGGGAGAACTATGGCTACACCTTC. Translated, it gives CASSHRENYGYTF.